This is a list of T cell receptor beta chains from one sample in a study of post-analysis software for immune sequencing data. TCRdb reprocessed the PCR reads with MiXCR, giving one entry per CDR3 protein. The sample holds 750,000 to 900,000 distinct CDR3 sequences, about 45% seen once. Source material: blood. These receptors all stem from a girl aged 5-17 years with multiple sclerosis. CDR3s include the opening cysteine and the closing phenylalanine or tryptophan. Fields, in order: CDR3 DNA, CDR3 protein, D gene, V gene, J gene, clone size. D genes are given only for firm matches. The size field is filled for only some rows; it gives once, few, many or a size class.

CDR3 DNA: TGCGCCAGCACGATGGACAGGGTCGACAATGAGCAGTTCTTC
CDR3 protein: CASTMDRVDNEQFF
D gene: TRBD1
V gene: TRBV5-1
J gene: TRBJ2-1
clone size: few

CDR3 DNA: TGTGCCAGCAGCTTAGCCGGACTCCCCAGGGGGCCCTCCTACGAGCAGTACTTC
CDR3 protein: CASSLAGLPRGPSYEQYF
D gene: TRBD1
V gene: TRBV7-2
J gene: TRBJ2-7
clone size: .

CDR3 DNA: TGTGCCAGCAGCGACACCCTAGGGGAGCAGTTCTTC
CDR3 protein: CASSDTLGEQFF
D gene: .
V gene: TRBV7-2
J gene: TRBJ2-1
clone size: few

CDR3 DNA: TGTGCCAGCAGGTACGATAGGGCCCATGGCTACACCTTC
CDR3 protein: CASRYDRAHGYTF
D gene: .
V gene: TRBV6-2/TRBV6-3
J gene: TRBJ1-2
clone size: once

CDR3 DNA: TGCAGTGCTACGCTAGCGCCAAGCTCCTACAATGAGCAGTTCTTC
CDR3 protein: CSATLAPSSYNEQFF
D gene: .
V gene: TRBV20-1
J gene: TRBJ2-1
clone size: .

CDR3 DNA: TGCAGTGCCCCAGCCCTGGAACCCTACAATGAGCAGTTCTTC
CDR3 protein: CSAPALEPYNEQFF
D gene: .
V gene: TRBV20-1
J gene: TRBJ2-1
clone size: .

CDR3 DNA: TGTGCCAGCAGACCCCTAGCGGTACCGAGGGATACGCAGTATTTT
CDR3 protein: CASRPLAVPRDTQYF
D gene: TRBD2
V gene: TRBV27
J gene: TRBJ2-3
clone size: few

CDR3 DNA: TGTGCCAGCAGTATAGACTCTCCCAAAGCTTTCTTT
CDR3 protein: CASSIDSPKAFF
D gene: .
V gene: TRBV6-6
J gene: TRBJ1-1
clone size: .

CDR3 DNA: TGCGCCAGCAGCTCGGACAGGAATCCCTACAATGAGCAGTTCTTC
CDR3 protein: CASSSDRNPYNEQFF
D gene: TRBD1
V gene: TRBV5-1
J gene: TRBJ2-1
clone size: .

CDR3 DNA: TGTGCCAGCAGCCACAGAGGCGCCCAAGAGACCCAGTACTTC
CDR3 protein: CASSHRGAQETQYF
D gene: .
V gene: TRBV7-2
J gene: TRBJ2-5
clone size: few

CDR3 DNA: TGTGCCAGCAGTTACTTTAGCGGGAGGAGCACAGATACGCAGTATTTT
CDR3 protein: CASSYFSGRSTDTQYF
D gene: TRBD2
V gene: TRBV6-5
J gene: TRBJ2-3
clone size: once

CDR3 DNA: TGCAGTGCTTCAAGGGGACAGGGGTACAATGAGCAGTTCTTC
CDR3 protein: CSASRGQGYNEQFF
D gene: TRBD1
V gene: TRBV20-1
J gene: TRBJ2-1
clone size: few

CDR3 DNA: TGCAGTGCTAGTTACCTAGTCCTTAGCGAGACCCAGTACTTC
CDR3 protein: CSASYLVLSETQYF
D gene: .
V gene: TRBV20-1
J gene: TRBJ2-5
clone size: few

CDR3 DNA: TGCAGTGCTAGAGGGAGGGCCGAGAATGAGCAGTTCTTC
CDR3 protein: CSARGRAENEQFF
D gene: .
V gene: TRBV20-1
J gene: TRBJ2-1
clone size: few

CDR3 DNA: TGCAGCGTTGAAGGGACAGGGATTGGATTTGGCTACACCTTC
CDR3 protein: CSVEGTGIGFGYTF
D gene: TRBD1
V gene: TRBV29-1
J gene: TRBJ1-2
clone size: .

CDR3 DNA: TGCAGTGCTAGAGATTCCAGGGTACTTCGCAATGAGCAGTTCTTC
CDR3 protein: CSARDSRVLRNEQFF
D gene: .
V gene: TRBV20-1
J gene: TRBJ2-1
clone size: .

CDR3 DNA: TGCAGCGTTGTGGCGGGGGCCCACGAGCAGTACTTC
CDR3 protein: CSVVAGAHEQYF
D gene: .
V gene: TRBV29-1
J gene: TRBJ2-7
clone size: .

CDR3 DNA: TGTGCCAGCAGCTCAGGGGTGGGGAACACTGAAGCTTTCTTT
CDR3 protein: CASSSGVGNTEAFF
D gene: .
V gene: TRBV11-2
J gene: TRBJ1-1
clone size: few

CDR3 DNA: TGTGCCAGCAGCTTTGAAACACCCTACGAGCAGTACTTC
CDR3 protein: CASSFETPYEQYF
D gene: .
V gene: TRBV7-9
J gene: TRBJ2-7
clone size: few

CDR3 DNA: TGTGCCAGCAGTGCCCTAGCGGGAGGGTACAATGAGCAGTTCTTC
CDR3 protein: CASSALAGGYNEQFF
D gene: TRBD2
V gene: TRBV6-1
J gene: TRBJ2-1
clone size: .

CDR3 DNA: TGTGCCAGCAGTGAACTCATAGCGGGAGGGGCCGGGGAGCTGTTTTTT
CDR3 protein: CASSELIAGGAGELFF
D gene: TRBD2
V gene: TRBV6-1
J gene: TRBJ2-2
clone size: .

CDR3 DNA: TGCAGTGCTAGCGACGGATGGGGGCCCTACAATGAGCAGTTCTTC
CDR3 protein: CSASDGWGPYNEQFF
D gene: .
V gene: TRBV20-1
J gene: TRBJ2-1
clone size: .

CDR3 DNA: TGTGCCAGCAGCTTTCCAGGCTTTTTGGGCACAGATACGCAGTATTTT
CDR3 protein: CASSFPGFLGTDTQYF
D gene: .
V gene: TRBV7-2
J gene: TRBJ2-3
clone size: .

CDR3 DNA: TGTGCCAGCAGCTTAGGGGGACTAGCGGACGAGCAGTACTTC
CDR3 protein: CASSLGGLADEQYF
D gene: TRBD2
V gene: TRBV7-9
J gene: TRBJ2-7
clone size: .

CDR3 DNA: TGCAGCGCCGGGGACAGGGGACTTGAGCAGTTCTTC
CDR3 protein: CSAGDRGLEQFF
D gene: TRBD1
V gene: TRBV29-1
J gene: TRBJ2-1
clone size: .

CDR3 DNA: TGTGCCAGCAGTTTACAATCGGGCCATCAGCCCCAGCATTTT
CDR3 protein: CASSLQSGHQPQHF
D gene: .
V gene: TRBV28
J gene: TRBJ1-5
clone size: few

CDR3 DNA: TGTGCCAGCAGTACCGGCGCGAGGGGAGAGACCCAGTACTTC
CDR3 protein: CASSTGARGETQYF
D gene: .
V gene: TRBV6-5
J gene: TRBJ2-5
clone size: few

CDR3 DNA: TGTGCCAGCAGTGAGCGGGAGCACCAGTACTTC
CDR3 protein: CASSEREHQYF
D gene: TRBD2
V gene: TRBV25-1
J gene: TRBJ2-7
clone size: .

CDR3 DNA: TGCAGCGTTGAAGAGAGGGCGACGGATGAGCAGTTCTTC
CDR3 protein: CSVEERATDEQFF
D gene: .
V gene: TRBV29-1
J gene: TRBJ2-1
clone size: .

CDR3 DNA: TGTGCCAGCAGCCGGACAGGAGGGTTTGGGGTCGATCAGCCCCAGCATTTT
CDR3 protein: CASSRTGGFGVDQPQHF
D gene: TRBD1
V gene: TRBV6-6
J gene: TRBJ1-5
clone size: .

CDR3 DNA: TGTGCCAGCAGCACCATTCAGAGCTCCTACGAGCAGTACTTC
CDR3 protein: CASSTIQSSYEQYF
D gene: .
V gene: TRBV7-6
J gene: TRBJ2-7
clone size: few

CDR3 DNA: TGTGCCAGCAGTTTAGCCCGACAGATCAATGAGCAGTTCTTC
CDR3 protein: CASSLARQINEQFF
D gene: .
V gene: TRBV12-3/TRBV12-4
J gene: TRBJ2-1
clone size: .

CDR3 DNA: TGTGCCAGCAGTTCTAGGGGACCGGGACAGGGAGGCGGCTACACCTTC
CDR3 protein: CASSSRGPGQGGGYTF
D gene: TRBD1
V gene: TRBV27
J gene: TRBJ1-2
clone size: .

CDR3 DNA: TGTGCCAGCACCTCGGGTACTACAACTGAAGCTTTCTTT
CDR3 protein: CASTSGTTTEAFF
D gene: .
V gene: TRBV12-3/TRBV12-4
J gene: TRBJ1-1
clone size: .

CDR3 DNA: TGTGCCAGCAACCCGGGGGTGAATGAGCAGTTCTTC
CDR3 protein: CASNPGVNEQFF
D gene: .
V gene: TRBV12-3/TRBV12-4
J gene: TRBJ2-1
clone size: few

CDR3 DNA: TGTGCCAGCAGCTTGAGCATAGGTGGAGATACGCAGTATTTT
CDR3 protein: CASSLSIGGDTQYF
D gene: .
V gene: TRBV7-9
J gene: TRBJ2-3
clone size: .

CDR3 DNA: TGTGCCAGCGTTTCACCAGGACTAGCGGGAGGGGAGACCCAGTACTTC
CDR3 protein: CASVSPGLAGGETQYF
D gene: TRBD2
V gene: TRBV7-8
J gene: TRBJ2-5
clone size: .

CDR3 DNA: TGTGCCAGCACCCATAGGGGACAGGGGCACTACAATGAGCAGTTCTTC
CDR3 protein: CASTHRGQGHYNEQFF
D gene: TRBD1
V gene: TRBV11-2
J gene: TRBJ2-1
clone size: .

CDR3 DNA: TGTGCCAACAGTTCCGGACAGGGAGTCGTAAGCTATGGCTACACCTTC
CDR3 protein: CANSSGQGVVSYGYTF
D gene: TRBD1
V gene: TRBV28
J gene: TRBJ1-2
clone size: .

CDR3 DNA: TGTGCCAGCAGTTTATACTCCCTAGCGGGGGGGTCGTACAATGAGCAGTTCTTC
CDR3 protein: CASSLYSLAGGSYNEQFF
D gene: TRBD2
V gene: TRBV27
J gene: TRBJ2-1
clone size: .